This TCR beta chain is from a study of T cell repertoires in cytomegalovirus infection. Study at large: Both CMV infection and a matching HLA type were indicated by public TCR beta signatures. Study-wide results and caveats: CMV-specific TCR beta clonotypes restricted by HLA-C dominated the ex vivo response.

A few counts support this clonotype. Its antigen remains unknown. In TCRdb, the reads were re-called with MiXCR into one record per CDR3 protein. The sample lists roughly 250,000 distinct CDR3 sequences; roughly 20% were seen once. Trimming shortened V by 6 bases and J by 0 bases, and 20 bases separated the two germline ends. This CDR3 spans 16 amino acids. Germline V gene data show CDR1 as SQVTM and CDR2 as ANQGSEA. The sequencing sample was made of CD8+ T cells from PBMCs. The receptor was derived from a human donor in good health (CMV status not recorded). Some clones in this sample may be carry-over from other donors' samples. J is TRBJ1-1 and V is TRBV29-1, with D perhaps TRBD1 (5 bases). Here the CDR3 reads CSVHRLGVGMNTEAFF. Here the CDR3 DNA reads TGCAGCGTCCACAGGTTGGGGGTTGGGATGAACACTGAAGCTTTCTTT.